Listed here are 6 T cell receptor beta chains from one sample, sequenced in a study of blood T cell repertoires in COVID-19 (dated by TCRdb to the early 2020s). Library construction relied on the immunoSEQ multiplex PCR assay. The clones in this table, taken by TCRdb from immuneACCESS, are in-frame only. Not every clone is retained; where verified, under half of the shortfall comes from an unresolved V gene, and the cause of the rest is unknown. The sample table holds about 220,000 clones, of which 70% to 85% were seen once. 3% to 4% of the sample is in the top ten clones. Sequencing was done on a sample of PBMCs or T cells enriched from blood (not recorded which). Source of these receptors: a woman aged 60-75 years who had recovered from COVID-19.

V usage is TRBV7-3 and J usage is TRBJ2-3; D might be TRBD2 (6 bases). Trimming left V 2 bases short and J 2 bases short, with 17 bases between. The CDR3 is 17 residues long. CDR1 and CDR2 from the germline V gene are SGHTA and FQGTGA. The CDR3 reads CASSLERARGATDTQYF. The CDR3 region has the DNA TGTGCCAGCAGCTTAGAGCGGGCCCGTGGGGCCACAGATACGCAGTATTTT.

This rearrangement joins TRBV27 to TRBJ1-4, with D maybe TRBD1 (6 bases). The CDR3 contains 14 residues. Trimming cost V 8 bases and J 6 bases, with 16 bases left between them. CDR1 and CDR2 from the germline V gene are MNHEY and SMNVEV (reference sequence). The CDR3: CASAQQGAYEKLFF. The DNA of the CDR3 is TGTGCCAGCGCTCAACAGGGCGCATATGAAAAACTGTTTTTT.

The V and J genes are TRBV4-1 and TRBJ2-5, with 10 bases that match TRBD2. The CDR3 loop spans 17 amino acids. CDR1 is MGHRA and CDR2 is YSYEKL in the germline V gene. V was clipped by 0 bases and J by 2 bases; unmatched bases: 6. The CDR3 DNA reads TGCGCCAGCAGCCAAGATCAGCTAGCGGGAGTTCAAGAGACCCAGTACTTC. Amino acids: CASSQDQLAGVQETQYF.

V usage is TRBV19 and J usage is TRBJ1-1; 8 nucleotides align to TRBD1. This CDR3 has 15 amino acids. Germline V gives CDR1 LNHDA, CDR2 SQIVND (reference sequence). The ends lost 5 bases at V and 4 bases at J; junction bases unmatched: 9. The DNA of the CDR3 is TGTGCCAGTAGTCGCTATGGACAGGGAGCCACTGAAGCTTTCTTT. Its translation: CASSRYGQGATEAFF.

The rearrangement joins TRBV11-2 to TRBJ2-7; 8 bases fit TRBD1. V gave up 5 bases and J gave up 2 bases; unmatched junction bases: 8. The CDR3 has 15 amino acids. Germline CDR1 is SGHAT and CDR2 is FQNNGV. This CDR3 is CASSPIRQGTYEQYF. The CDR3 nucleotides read TGTGCCAGCAGCCCCATTCGACAGGGGACCTACGAGCAGTACTTC.

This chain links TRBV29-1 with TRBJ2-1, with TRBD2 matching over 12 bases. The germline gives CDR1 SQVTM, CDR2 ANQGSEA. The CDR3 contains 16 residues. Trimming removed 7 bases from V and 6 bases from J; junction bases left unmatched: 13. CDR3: CSGQGQTSGRLNEQFF. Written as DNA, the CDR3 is TGCAGCGGCCAAGGGCAGACTAGCGGGAGACTCAATGAGCAGTTCTTC.